Listed below are T cell receptor beta chains from one sample, sequenced in a study of blood T cell repertoires in COVID-19. TCRdb's table, derived via immunoSEQ multiplex PCR, lists solely in-frame clones and lacks some. The sample has about 150,000 clones, about 80% seen once. The sample taken for sequencing was peripheral blood. These TCRs come from a woman aged 55-70 years with COVID-19, enrolled during active disease. Both conserved end residues are part of each CDR3. Fields, in order: CDR3 DNA, CDR3 protein, CDR3 length, D gene, clone size, J gene, V gene. D genes are given only for firm matches. Some rows mark clone size as missing; the rest say once, few, many or name a class of expanded clone.

DNA: TGTGCCAGCTCACCACCCCCGGGAGGGGTCGGAGAGCAGTTCTTC; CDR3: CASSPPPGGVGEQFF; length: 15; D: TRBD2; size: -; J: TRBJ2-1; V: TRBV18
DNA: TGTGCCAGTAGTAGACCCGGGACAGGCATGTATGGCTACACCTTC; CDR3: CASSRPGTGMYGYTF; length: 15; D: TRBD1; size: -; J: TRBJ1-2; V: TRBV19
DNA: TGTGCCAGTAGTAGTGGAGGGTTCTTATACGAGCAGTACTTC; CDR3: CASSSGGFLYEQYF; length: 14; D: -; size: -; J: TRBJ2-7; V: TRBV19
DNA: TGTGCCAGTAGTTCCCCCGGGACAGGAAACGGGGCCAACGTCCTGACTTTC; CDR3: CASSSPGTGNGANVLTF; length: 17; D: TRBD1; size: -; J: TRBJ2-6; V: TRBV19
DNA: TGCGCCAGCAGTGCCACGTTAGCCAATGAGCAGTTCTTC; CDR3: CASSATLANEQFF; length: 13; D: -; size: -; J: TRBJ2-1; V: TRBV10-1
DNA: TGTGCCAGCAGCTCGCCTGTACTAGCGGGAGGTTCAGAGCGGCATGAGCAGTTCTTC; CDR3: CASSSPVLAGGSERHEQFF; length: 19; D: TRBD2; size: -; J: TRBJ2-1; V: TRBV11-3
DNA: TGTGCCAGCAGTTCCGGGACACCACCATTCTACAATGAGCAGTTCTTC; CDR3: CASSSGTPPFYNEQFF; length: 16; D: -; size: -; J: TRBJ2-1; V: TRBV27
DNA: TGTGCCAGCAGCCAGGCATCAGCGGGGGGGTTGGAGACCCAGTACTTC; CDR3: CASSQASAGGLETQYF; length: 16; D: TRBD2; size: -; J: TRBJ2-5; V: TRBV3-1/TRBV3-2
DNA: TGTGCCAGCACCCCCACGCCTTACAGCCCGAACACTGAAGCTTTCTTT; CDR3: CASTPTPYSPNTEAFF; length: 16; D: -; size: -; J: TRBJ1-1; V: TRBV5-6
DNA: TGTGCCAGTATGGGCCAGGGCTTGGGAGGGGGCTATGGCTACACCTTC; CDR3: CASMGQGLGGGYGYTF; length: 16; D: -; size: -; J: TRBJ1-2; V: TRBV19
DNA: TGTGCCAGCAGCCACCCCCTGCGGGCCGAGCAGTACTTC; CDR3: CASSHPLRAEQYF; length: 13; D: -; size: few; J: TRBJ2-7; V: TRBV3-1/TRBV3-2
DNA: TGTGCCAGCAGCGTAGGCCCCGGGGATGAAGCTTTCTTT; CDR3: CASSVGPGDEAFF; length: 13; D: -; size: -; J: TRBJ1-1; V: TRBV9
DNA: TGCGCCAGCAGCGGGCAACTAGAAATTGCCGGGGAGCTGTTTTTT; CDR3: CASSGQLEIAGELFF; length: 15; D: -; size: once; J: TRBJ2-2; V: TRBV5-1
DNA: TGCGCCAGCAGCCTGACAGGGGGCGCGGCCCACGAGCAGTACTTC; CDR3: CASSLTGGAAHEQYF; length: 15; D: TRBD1; size: -; J: TRBJ2-7; V: TRBV5-1
DNA: TGTGCCAGCAGAACAGGGGGCAACGAGCAGTACTTC; CDR3: CASRTGGNEQYF; length: 12; D: TRBD1; size: few; J: TRBJ2-7; V: TRBV2
DNA: TGTGCCAGCTCACCCGTTGGGAGCTCTGGAAACACCATATATTTT; CDR3: CASSPVGSSGNTIYF; length: 15; D: -; size: -; J: TRBJ1-3; V: TRBV18
DNA: TGTGCCAGCAGCCACATCCCCAACAGAGCGGGGGCCCGAGAATCTCAAGAGACCCAGTACTTC; CDR3: CASSHIPNRAGARESQETQYF; length: 21; D: TRBD2; size: -; J: TRBJ2-5; V: TRBV6-6
DNA: TGTGCCAGCAGTTTACCCTGGGCGCAGGGGCGCGAGGGTGGCTACACCTTC; CDR3: CASSLPWAQGREGGYTF; length: 17; D: -; size: -; J: TRBJ1-2; V: TRBV28
DNA: TGTGCTAGCAGCTTAGGGACTAGCGGGGGTATCCTCAATGAGCAGTTCTTC; CDR3: CASSLGTSGGILNEQFF; length: 17; D: TRBD2; size: -; J: TRBJ2-1; V: TRBV7-7
DNA: TGTGCCTGGAGTGTTCTAAGGGGGGGCGAAGCTTTCTTT; CDR3: CAWSVLRGGEAFF; length: 13; D: -; size: -; J: TRBJ1-1; V: TRBV30
DNA: TGTGCCAGCAGCGCCCGACAGGGGCCACGCTCCTACAATGAGCAGTTCTTC; CDR3: CASSARQGPRSYNEQFF; length: 17; D: TRBD1; size: -; J: TRBJ2-1; V: TRBV9
DNA: TGTGCCAGCTCCCCGGGACAGAACTATGGCTACACCTTC; CDR3: CASSPGQNYGYTF; length: 13; D: TRBD1; size: -; J: TRBJ1-2; V: TRBV18
DNA: TGCAGCGTTTCAGGGGCCATGAACACTGAAGCTTTCTTT; CDR3: CSVSGAMNTEAFF; length: 13; D: -; size: -; J: TRBJ1-1; V: TRBV29-1
DNA: TGTGCCAGCAGCGTGTTGGCCAGCACAGATACGCAGTATTTT; CDR3: CASSVLASTDTQYF; length: 14; D: -; size: -; J: TRBJ2-3; V: TRBV9
DNA: TGTGCCAGCAGCCAAAAAGGAGGGACTGAAGCTTTCTTT; CDR3: CASSQKGGTEAFF; length: 13; D: -; size: few; J: TRBJ1-1; V: TRBV3-1/TRBV3-2
DNA: TGTGCCAGCAGCATCTGGACAGGGGATATGAGAACCGGGGAGCTGTTTTTT; CDR3: CASSIWTGDMRTGELFF; length: 17; D: TRBD1; size: -; J: TRBJ2-2; V: TRBV7-9
DNA: TGTGCCAGCAGCTTGGTTGAGGGAAGTGGCTACACCTTC; CDR3: CASSLVEGSGYTF; length: 13; D: -; size: -; J: TRBJ1-2; V: TRBV5-4
DNA: TGTGCCAGCAGCTTAGCAGGGGTTATGGGAAAAGGCTACACCTTC; CDR3: CASSLAGVMGKGYTF; length: 15; D: -; size: -; J: TRBJ1-2; V: TRBV7-2
DNA: TGTGCCAGTACCCGGCCTAGCGGGAGCAAGTCCTACGAGCAGTACTTC; CDR3: CASTRPSGSKSYEQYF; length: 16; D: TRBD2; size: -; J: TRBJ2-7; V: TRBV19
DNA: TGTGCCAGTAGTATAGAAAGAGGTGCGAGAGGCTACACCTTC; CDR3: CASSIERGARGYTF; length: 14; D: -; size: -; J: TRBJ1-2; V: TRBV19
DNA: TGTGCCAGCAGTTTATCAGGGGGCGCAGGTCAGCCCCAGCATTTT; CDR3: CASSLSGGAGQPQHF; length: 15; D: TRBD1; size: -; J: TRBJ1-5; V: TRBV27
DNA: TGTGCCAGCAGTCCGGACAGGTTTCAGCCCCAGCATTTT; CDR3: CASSPDRFQPQHF; length: 13; D: TRBD1; size: -; J: TRBJ1-5; V: TRBV27
DNA: TGTGCCAGCAGTGAAGCGCCCGGGACTGGCTATGGCTACACCTTC; CDR3: CASSEAPGTGYGYTF; length: 15; D: -; size: -; J: TRBJ1-2; V: TRBV6-1
DNA: TGTGCCAGCAGTGACGGCGGGAGGGCCACCGGGGAGCTGTTTTTT; CDR3: CASSDGGRATGELFF; length: 15; D: TRBD2; size: -; J: TRBJ2-2; V: TRBV2
DNA: TGTGCCAGCAGCCCGGGACTCTATGGCTACACCTTC; CDR3: CASSPGLYGYTF; length: 12; D: -; size: few; J: TRBJ1-2; V: TRBV5-6
DNA: TGTGCCACAGGGGGTAACACTGAAGCTTTCTTT; CDR3: CATGGNTEAFF; length: 11; D: -; size: -; J: TRBJ1-1; V: TRBV15
DNA: TGTGCCAGCAGTGACAGGACTGAAGCTTTCTTT; CDR3: CASSDRTEAFF; length: 11; D: -; size: -; J: TRBJ1-1; V: TRBV2
DNA: TGTGCAGCAGGAAGTCCCAGGCAGGGGGCGGGCTATGGCTACACCTTC; CDR3: CAAGSPRQGAGYGYTF; length: 16; D: TRBD1; size: -; J: TRBJ1-2; V: TRBV19
DNA: TGTGCCTGGTCGGGGGATCTTGCTGGAAACACCATATATTTT; CDR3: CAWSGDLAGNTIYF; length: 14; D: -; size: many; J: TRBJ1-3; V: TRBV30
DNA: TGTGCCAGTAGGGGGGAGGGCAATCAGCCCCAGCATTTT; CDR3: CASRGEGNQPQHF; length: 13; D: -; size: -; J: TRBJ1-5; V: TRBV19
DNA: TGTGCCAGCAGTGAGCAAGCGGGGGTTTACAATGAGCAGTTCTTC; CDR3: CASSEQAGVYNEQFF; length: 15; D: TRBD2; size: -; J: TRBJ2-1; V: TRBV6-1
DNA: TGTGCCAGCAGCCGGGCAGGGGGCAATCAGCCCCAGCATTTT; CDR3: CASSRAGGNQPQHF; length: 14; D: -; size: few; J: TRBJ1-5; V: TRBV7-2
DNA: TGTGCCATCTCTATGGACAGGGGGACTGAAGCTTTCTTT; CDR3: CAISMDRGTEAFF; length: 13; D: TRBD1; size: -; J: TRBJ1-1; V: TRBV10-3
DNA: TGTGCCAGCAGCCAAGACCAATACATTGAGCAGTTCTTC; CDR3: CASSQDQYIEQFF; length: 13; D: -; size: -; J: TRBJ2-1; V: TRBV14
DNA: TGTGCCAGCTCACCCGACAGGCAAGAGACCCAGTACTTC; CDR3: CASSPDRQETQYF; length: 13; D: -; size: -; J: TRBJ2-5; V: TRBV18
DNA: TGTGCCAGTAGTATCAGTATCGGGACAGATACGCAGTATTTT; CDR3: CASSISIGTDTQYF; length: 14; D: -; size: -; J: TRBJ2-3; V: TRBV19
DNA: TGCGCCAGCAGCAGAACATCAACCGGGGAGCTGTTTTTT; CDR3: CASSRTSTGELFF; length: 13; D: -; size: -; J: TRBJ2-2; V: TRBV5-1
DNA: TGTGCCAGCAGGAGTTCGGGACTAGCGTCTTACAATGAGCAGTTCTTC; CDR3: CASRSSGLASYNEQFF; length: 16; D: TRBD2; size: -; J: TRBJ2-1; V: TRBV2
DNA: TGTGCCAGTAGTATGTGGGCGACAGGGACTGGAAACACCATATATTTT; CDR3: CASSMWATGTGNTIYF; length: 16; D: TRBD1; size: -; J: TRBJ1-3; V: TRBV19
DNA: TGTGCCAGCAGTGACAGGGAGAACACTGAAGCTTTCTTT; CDR3: CASSDRENTEAFF; length: 13; D: -; size: few; J: TRBJ1-1; V: TRBV6-1
DNA: TGTGCCAGCAGACAATTGGAGACCCAGTACTTC; CDR3: CASRQLETQYF; length: 11; D: -; size: -; J: TRBJ2-5; V: TRBV12-3/TRBV12-4
DNA: TGTGCCAGCACCAAGACAGGGACCACTGAAGCTTTCTTT; CDR3: CASTKTGTTEAFF; length: 13; D: TRBD1; size: -; J: TRBJ1-1; V: TRBV13
DNA: TGTGCCATCAGTGGGGGACTCTCCCAACAGCCCCAGCATTTT; CDR3: CAISGGLSQQPQHF; length: 14; D: -; size: -; J: TRBJ1-5; V: TRBV10-3